Following are 18 T cell receptor beta chains from one sample sequenced in a study of CD8 T cells in Susac syndrome. Random-hexamer reverse transcription was applied to roughly 0.5 to 1 ug RNA. MiXCR, applied by TCRdb to the immunoSEQ multiplex PCR reads, yields one record per CDR3 protein. Among some 450,000 distinct CDR3 sequences listed, around 83% were seen once. Sequencing input: CD8+ T cells from PBMCs. These receptors came from a human donor with multiple sclerosis.

The chain is built from TRBV28 and TRBJ2-7; no definite D call. Germline CDR1 MDHEN, CDR2 SYDVKM. The CDR3 is 17 amino acids. Between the trimmed V and J ends, which lost 5 bases and 0 bases, there was a span of 20 bases. This CDR3 reads CASSRRRVSHLSYEQYF. CDR3 DNA: TGTGCCAGCAGTCGACGCCGGGTCAGCCATCTCTCCTACGAGCAGTACTTC.

The V call is TRBV6-1, the J call TRBJ2-7; 8 bases match TRBD2. The ends lost 2 bases at V and 1 base at J; junction bases unmatched: 7. Germline loops: CDR1 MNHNS, CDR2 SASEGT. There are 16 residues in the CDR3. The CDR3 sequence is CASSEWEREPSYEQYF. As DNA, the CDR3 is TGTGCCAGCAGTGAATGGGAGCGGGAGCCATCCTACGAGCAGTACTTC.

The rearrangement joins TRBV4-1 to TRBJ2-1; maybe TRBD2 (6 bases). The germline V and J ends were trimmed by 4 bases and 3 bases, with 16 bases remaining between them. There are 16 residues in the CDR3. Germline V CDR1 and CDR2: MGHRA, YSYEKL. For the CDR3, the DNA is TGCGCCAGCAGCCTATCAATAGCGGACGTCTACAATGAGCAGTTCTTC. Its protein product is CASSLSIADVYNEQFF.

The chain recombines TRBV15 with TRBJ1-5; a weak D match, TRBD1 (5 bases). Trimming removed 0 bases from V and 5 bases from J, with 14 bases in between. The CDR3 spans 16 residues. The germline V gene has CDR1 LNHNV and CDR2 YYDKDF (reference sequence). CDR3 nucleotides: TGTGCCACCAGCAGAGAAAAGGGGAGAGGGTATCAGCCCCAGCATTTT. Its protein is CATSREKGRGYQPQHF. Using reference TRBV15 and TRBJ1-5 for the parts outside the CDR3, the full variable domain is DAMVIQNPRYQVTQFGKPVTLSCSQTLNHNVMYWYQQKSSQAPKLLFHYYDKDFNNEADTPDNFQSRRPNTSFCFLDIRSPGLGDTAMYLCATSREKGRGYQPQHFGDGTRLSIL.

The chain links TRBV4-1 to TRBJ2-1, with 9 bases identical to TRBD2. The CDR3 runs 17 residues. With V trimmed by 3 bases and J by 6 bases, 12 bases remained unmatched. The germline gives CDR1 MGHRA, CDR2 YSYEKL. The CDR3 region has the DNA TGCGCCAGCAGCCACATACCCACTAGCGGGTCGGGCAATGAGCAGTTCTTC. As protein: CASSHIPTSGSGNEQFF.

CDR3 sequence reads: CAWSPGQGANEQFF. CDR3 DNA sequence: TGTGCCTGGAGTCCGGGACAGGGGGCCAATGAGCAGTTCTTC. This sequence joins TRBV30 and TRBJ2-1; 12 nucleotides line up with TRBD1. The junction had 2 bases not matched to a gene; V was cut back by 2 bases and J by 6 bases. The germline CDR1 and CDR2 sequences are GTSNPN and SVGIG (reference sequence). The CDR3 covers 14 residues.

The chain employs TRBV20-1 and TRBJ2-5; 10 positions agree with TRBD2. The length of the CDR3 is 16 residues. The trim removed 5 bases at V and 0 bases at J, leaving 9 bases unmatched. Per the germline V gene, CDR1 is DFQATT and CDR2 is SNEGSKA (reference sequence). The CDR3 reads CSAYTQREGHQETQYF. The CDR3 nucleotides are TGCAGTGCTTACACTCAGCGGGAGGGCCACCAAGAGACCCAGTACTTC.

The rearrangement joins TRBV18 to TRBJ1-4; possible D gene TRBD1, 6 bases. The germline CDR1 and CDR2 sequences are KGHSH and LQKENI. The CDR3 extends over 15 amino acids. Trimming took off 6 bases at V and 5 bases at J, with 16 bases between the two ends. CDR3 nucleotide sequence: TGTGCCAGCTCCATCATACAGGGTCAGAATGAAAAACTGTTTTTT. Its protein is CASSIIQGQNEKLFF.

Concerning this clonotype itself: A read error may be the cause here, since a much bigger clone is one base away. The DNA of the CDR3 is TGTGCCAGCAGTTACGGGGAGAACACTGAAGCTTCCTTT. Protein sequence: CASSYGENTEASF. The chain recombines TRBV6-5 with TRBJ1-1, with no clear D. The CDR3 has 13 residues. CDR1 and CDR2 (germline): MNHEY, SVGAGI.

The chain is built from TRBV5-1 and TRBJ2-1, with a weak D call TRBD2 (5 bases). The CDR3 consists of 16 residues. Trimming removed 1 base at V and 7 bases at J, with 18 bases between. Germline V lookup: CDR1 SGHRS, CDR2 YFSETQ. The CDR3 loop reads CASSLLWQAGENEQFF. The CDR3, as DNA: TGCGCCAGCAGCTTGTTATGGCAGGCCGGGGAGAATGAGCAGTTCTTC.

The V call is TRBV30, the J call TRBJ2-1, with 8 bases matching TRBD2. V lost 8 bases and J lost 9; bases outside the gene matches: 6. Looked up from germline, CDR1 is GTSNPN and CDR2 is SVGIG (reference sequence). This CDR3 is 11 amino acids long. In DNA, the CDR3 is TGTGCCCAAATCCGGGGGGGTGAGCAGTTCTTC. Translation: CAQIRGGEQFF.

This clonotype was seen a handful of times. This chain connects TRBV27 to TRBJ1-1; the D is unclear. This CDR3 is built from 14 residues. Germline V gene sequence: CDR1 MNHEY, CDR2 SMNVEV (reference sequence). The V end lost 3 bases, the J end lost 3 bases, and 11 bases lay between the germline ends. CDR3 in amino acids: CASSLGRGYTEAFF. The CDR3 nucleotides read TGTGCCAGCAGTTTGGGCCGGGGTTACACTGAAGCTTTCTTT.

The V gene is TRBV4-1, the J gene TRBJ2-6, with TRBD1 matching 9 bases. Per germline, CDR1 MGHRA and CDR2 YSYEKL. The junction had 9 bases not matched to a gene; V was cut back by 2 bases and J by 1 base. The CDR3 is 19 amino acids. This CDR3 reads CASSQHPGTGLSGANVLTF. The CDR3 coding sequence is TGCGCCAGCAGCCAACACCCCGGGACAGGGTTGTCTGGGGCCAACGTCCTGACTTTC.

The V and J genes are TRBV25-1 and TRBJ1-2, with D unresolved. V lost 3 bases, J lost 6 bases, and 17 bases lay in between. The CDR3 sequence is 15 residues long. Germline lookup yields CDR1 MGHDK and CDR2 SYGVNS. The CDR3, as DNA: TGTGCCAGCAGTGAGGGTTCGGGAGGGAGGAATGGCTACACCTTC. This encodes CASSEGSGGRNGYTF.

The V gene is TRBV4-1, the J gene TRBJ2-1; 7 bases align to TRBD1. CDR1 and CDR2 (germline): MGHRA, YSYEKL. The CDR3 is 16 residues long. J gave up 2 bases and V 3 bases, and 7 bases lay outside the gene matches. The DNA for the CDR3 is TGCGCCAGCAGCCAGACCCCCGGGACAGCCTACAATGAGCAGTTCTTC. Translated: CASSQTPGTAYNEQFF.

The rearrangement uses TRBV4-1 and TRBJ1-2; 10 nucleotides line up with TRBD1. Losses at the gene ends were 0 bases for V and 3 bases for J; bases not matched to a gene: 7. The V gene's germline CDR1 is MGHRA and CDR2 YSYEKL. This CDR3 region has 17 residues. The CDR3: CASSQDATGGNYYGYTF. The CDR3 DNA reads TGCGCCAGCAGCCAAGACGCGACAGGGGGCAATTACTATGGCTACACCTTC.

This clonotype was seen a handful of times. The CDR3 nucleotides read TGCGCCAGCAGCCCGGGCGGACTTTCGGGAAACACCATATATTTT. Translation gives CASSPGGLSGNTIYF. The rearrangement links TRBV4-1 to TRBJ1-3; D gene uncertain. CDR1 MGHRA and CDR2 YSYEKL come from the germline V gene. Trimming left V 4 bases short and J 4 bases short, with 14 bases between. CDR3 length: 15 amino acids.

The V and J genes are TRBV30 and TRBJ2-1; 12 bases fit TRBD2. The CDR3 has 13 residues. With V trimmed by 4 bases and J by 13 bases, 8 bases remained unmatched. Germline CDR1 and CDR2: GTSNPN and SVGIG (reference sequence). CDR3 loop: CAWTSGRAEGQFF. CDR3 coding DNA: TGTGCCTGGACTAGCGGGAGGGCCGAGGGTCAGTTCTTC.